This entry is about one TCR beta chain. Germline CDR1 and CDR2: MNHEY and SVGAGI. The CDR3 consists of 12 residues. After removal of 6 bases from V and 9 bases from J, the junction contained 6 bases not matched to a gene. The data originate from a study of cytomegalovirus exposure and HLA in healthy donors. PCR involved 60 Vbeta and 13 Jbeta primers. The table came from immunoSEQ multiplex PCR; TCRdb's copy has only in-frame clones and leaves some out. The data contain roughly 100,000 clones, roughly four fifths of them singletons. The sample comprised PBMCs. The chain is built from TRBV6-5 and TRBJ1-1; 8 positions agree with TRBD1. This sequence was found in a woman aged 50 to 65 in good health and CMV-seropositive. The CDR3 protein is CASSPRQGKAFF. The CDR3 nucleotides are TGTGCCAGCAGCCCCCGACAGGGGAAAGCTTTCTTT.